The T cell receptor (beta chain) under discussion was sequenced for a study of response to subunit inactivated influenza vaccine. General study points: New T cells are recruited in small numbers by each seasonal influenza vaccination, according to the authors' suggestion.

This clonotype was observed at least ten times. What it recognizes is unknown. The V and J ends lost 11 bases and 2 bases, in that order; junction bases with no gene match: 12. The CDR3 totals 16 residues. CDR1 ENHRY and CDR2 SYGVKD come from the germline V gene. A single record per CDR3 protein comes from TCRdb applying MiXCR to the RT-PCR reads. Of around 470,000 distinct CDR3 sequences listed, around 7.9% are singletons. This clonotype was obtained from a man aged 45 to 70 who received an inactivated influenza vaccine. This material consisted of PBMCs from blood, taken roughly 24 months after vaccination. The chain recombines TRBV10-3 with TRBJ2-3, with 11 bases matching TRBD2. DNA of the CDR3: TGTGCCGCCGCTGGGGGGACTAGCGGACACACAGATACGCAGTATTTT. Translating it yields CAAAGGTSGHTDTQYF.